This TCR beta chain was retrieved from a study of T cells in Graves' hyperthyroidism and ophthalmopathy. Notes on the study in general: The model predicted ophthalmopathy a median about 6.6 months before onset. Clonotypes that were expanded in thyroid above 0.001 mostly appeared in blood too.

Exclusion of patients followed from uncontrolled infection, other autoimmune disease, pregnancy or lactation. Researchers took RNA transcripts and amplified the TCR beta CDR3 regions from them. First-round RT-PCR with HTBI primers amplified the TCR CDR3 region. TCRdb used MiXCR to reprocess the multiplex PCR reads, holding one entry per CDR3 protein. Counted here are a few hundred thousand distinct CDR3 sequences, about 15% occurring once; the ten biggest clones make up under 8%. This clonotype was seen repeatedly, ten times or more. Its antigen is undetermined. Germline CDR1 is SGHAT and CDR2 is FQNNGV. Between the trimmed V and J ends, which lost 2 bases and 3 bases, there was a span of 10 bases. This CDR3 has 15 residues.

Sequencing was performed on blood. The chain joins TRBV11-2 to TRBJ2-2, with D perhaps TRBD1 or TRBD2 (5 bases each). The sequence was obtained from a woman in her thirties with Graves' hyperthyroidism. The CDR3 reads CASSLSGADTGELFF. The CDR3 nucleotides read TGTGCCAGCAGCTTATCCGGGGCTGACACCGGGGAGCTGTTTTTT.